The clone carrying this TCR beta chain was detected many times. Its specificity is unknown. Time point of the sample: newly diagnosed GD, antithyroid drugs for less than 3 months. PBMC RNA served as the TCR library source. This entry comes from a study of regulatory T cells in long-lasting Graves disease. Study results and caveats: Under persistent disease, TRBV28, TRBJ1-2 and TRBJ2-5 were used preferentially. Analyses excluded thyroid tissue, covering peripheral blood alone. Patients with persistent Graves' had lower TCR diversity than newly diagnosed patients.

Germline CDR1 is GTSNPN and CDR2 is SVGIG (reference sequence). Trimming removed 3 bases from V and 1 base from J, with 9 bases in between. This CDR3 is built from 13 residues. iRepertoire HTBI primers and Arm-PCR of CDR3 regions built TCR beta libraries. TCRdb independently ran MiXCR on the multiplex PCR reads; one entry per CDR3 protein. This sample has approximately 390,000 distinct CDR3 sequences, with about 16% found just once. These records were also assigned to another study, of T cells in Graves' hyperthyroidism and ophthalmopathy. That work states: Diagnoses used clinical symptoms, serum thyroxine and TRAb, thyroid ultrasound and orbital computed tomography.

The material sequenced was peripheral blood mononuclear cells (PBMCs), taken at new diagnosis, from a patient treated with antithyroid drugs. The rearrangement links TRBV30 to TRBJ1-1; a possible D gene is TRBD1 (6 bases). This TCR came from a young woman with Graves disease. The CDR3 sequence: CAWRLTGNTEAFF. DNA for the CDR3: TGTGCCTGGAGGCTGACAGGGAACACTGAAGCTTTCTTT.